This T cell receptor (beta chain) was identified during a study of a mutant IDH1 vaccine in newly diagnosed glioma (dated by TCRdb to the early 2020s). In the study overall: Eight vaccinations were administered to patients in weeks 1, 3, 5, 7, 11, 15, 19 and 23, corresponding to visits V03 through V10. The roughly 30 treated patients were approximately 62% male and roughly 40% female, with a mean age of roughly 40 years. Prior to enrollment, standard therapy consisting of radiotherapy alone, temozolomide alone, or radiochemotherapy with temozolomide had been administered to patients, with the combination being received by most patients. Vaccination was initiated 4-6 weeks after radiotherapy alone, or concurrently with temozolomide cycles in the chemotherapy-containing groups. For exploratory analyses, longitudinal TCRB deep sequencing was carried out in about 26 treated patients wherever samples were available. Peripheral blood samples were drawn at six visits, namely V03 (baseline), V05, V07, V10, V12 and V13. Study-wide conclusions, independent of this receptor: Immune responses induced by the vaccine were seen in over 90% of patients across multiple MHC alleles. Pseudoprogression appeared unrelated to alterations in the top peripheral T cell clonotypes detected by TCRB sequencing. The authors stated that sample limitations prevented analyses of patient blood samples from being reproduced. Selection of PBMC samples for TCRB deep sequencing was based on availability.

The time point label for this specimen denotes: week 11, during vaccination. Each vaccine dose, consisting of 300 ug of a 20-mer mutant IDH1 peptide in Montanide, was administered subcutaneously with topical imiquimod. Donors had newly diagnosed WHO grade 3 or 4 IDH1-mutant astrocytomas with loss of nuclear ATRX. The samples were drawn from NOA16, a multicentre, single-arm, open-label phase I trial in Germany that tested a mutant IDH1 peptide vaccine in humans for the first time. The DNeasy Blood and Tissue Kit was used to extract genomic DNA from EDTA blood for TCRB sequencing. V is cut by 0 bases and J by 4 bases, and the space between the germline ends is 12 bases. From its cysteine to its phenylalanine, the CDR3 spans 16 amino acids. The retained sequence is limited to the CDR3, 48 bases, with the frame set at the first base. The germline V gene yields SGHTA for CDR1 and FQGTGA for CDR2. Concerning this clone: There is no known antigen for this receptor. Within one base of it there is no much larger clone, and no base qualities were kept.

To prepare the library, the immunoSEQ multiplex PCR assay was applied. Rearranged TCR beta chain sequences were amplified with the hsTCRB Kit following the manufacturer's protocol. An Illumina MiSeq was used to sequence the TCRB libraries. Per the authors' processing: The proprietary platform of the kit vendor was used for demultiplexing, trimming and gene mapping. TCRdb provides this immuneACCESS table in a form limited to in-frame rearrangements. Some clones are lacking; in checked studies, under half of them reflect an unresolved V gene, and why the rest are absent is not known. V and J calls and clone size are as listed in that table; D and trimming were resolved from the DNA. This sample comprises some 23,000 clones, about three quarters of them detected only once. The ten most abundant clones make up approximately 11% of the sample.

The sequence joins TRBV7-3 to TRBJ2-2; no confident D gene assignment can be made. The source of this sequence is a man younger than 30 with glioma. Some clones in this sample may be carry-over from other donors' samples. This specimen consisted of peripheral blood mononuclear cells (PBMCs), obtained from a glioma patient whose treatment included an IDH1 peptide vaccine. The DNA sequence reads TGTGCCAGCAGCTTAACCCACACGGGCCGCACCGGGGAGCTGTTTTTT. Its protein product is CASSLTHTGRTGELFF.